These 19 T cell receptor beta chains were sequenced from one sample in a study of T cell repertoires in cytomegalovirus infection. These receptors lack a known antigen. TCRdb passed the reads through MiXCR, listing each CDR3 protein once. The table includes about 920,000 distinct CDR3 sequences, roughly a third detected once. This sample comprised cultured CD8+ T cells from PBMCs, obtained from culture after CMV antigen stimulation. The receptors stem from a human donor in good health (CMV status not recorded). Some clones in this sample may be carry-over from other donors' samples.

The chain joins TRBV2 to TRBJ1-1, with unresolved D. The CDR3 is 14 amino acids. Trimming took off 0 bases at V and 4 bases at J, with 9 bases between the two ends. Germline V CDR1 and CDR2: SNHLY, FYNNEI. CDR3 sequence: CASSEASRGTEAFF. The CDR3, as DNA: TGTGCCAGCAGTGAAGCGTCACGGGGCACTGAAGCTTTCTTT.

CDR3 amino acids: CASSLSTGGHSTDTQYF. The CDR3 nucleotides read TGTGCCAGCAGTTTGTCTACCGGGGGGCACAGCACAGATACGCAGTATTTT. The gene calls are TRBV27 and TRBJ2-3, with D possibly being TRBD2 (7 bases). V lost 3 bases and J lost 0, with 16 bases in between. The V gene's germline CDR1 is MNHEY and CDR2 SMNVEV (reference sequence). The CDR3 extends over 17 amino acids.

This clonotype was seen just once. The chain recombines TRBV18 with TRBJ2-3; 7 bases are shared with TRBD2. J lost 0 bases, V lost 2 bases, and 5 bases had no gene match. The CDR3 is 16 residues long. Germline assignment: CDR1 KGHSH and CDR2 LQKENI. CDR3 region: CASSPRDYYSTDTQYF. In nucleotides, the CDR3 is TGTGCCAGCTCACCAAGGGACTACTATAGCACAGATACGCAGTATTTT.

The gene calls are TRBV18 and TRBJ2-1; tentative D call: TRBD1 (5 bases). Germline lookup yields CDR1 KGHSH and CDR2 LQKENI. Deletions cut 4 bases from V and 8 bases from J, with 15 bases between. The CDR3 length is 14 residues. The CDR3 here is CASSQTVLEDEQFF. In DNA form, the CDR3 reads TGTGCCAGCTCACAGACAGTCCTAGAGGATGAGCAGTTCTTC.

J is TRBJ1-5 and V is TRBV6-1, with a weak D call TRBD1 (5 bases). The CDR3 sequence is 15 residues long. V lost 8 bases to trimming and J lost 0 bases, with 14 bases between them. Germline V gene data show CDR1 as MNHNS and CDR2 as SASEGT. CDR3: CASREGADSNQPQHF. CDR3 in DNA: TGTGCCAGCCGGGAAGGGGCCGATAGCAATCAGCCCCAGCATTTT.

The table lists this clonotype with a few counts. The CDR3 coding sequence is TGTGCCAGCACCCTGGGTCTGGGTAATGAAAAACTGTTTTTT. Its protein is CASTLGLGNEKLFF. The chain carries TRBV12-3 or TRBV12-4 and TRBJ1-4, with D hard to call. This CDR3 has 14 amino acids. Trimming pared 7 bases from V and 4 bases from J, leaving 13 bases between.

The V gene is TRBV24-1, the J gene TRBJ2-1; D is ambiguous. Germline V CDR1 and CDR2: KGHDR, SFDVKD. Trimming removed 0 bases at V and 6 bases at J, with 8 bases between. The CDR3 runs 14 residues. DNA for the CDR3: TGTGCCACCAGTGATTTGCAATCCAGCAATGAGCAGTTCTTC. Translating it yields CATSDLQSSNEQFF.

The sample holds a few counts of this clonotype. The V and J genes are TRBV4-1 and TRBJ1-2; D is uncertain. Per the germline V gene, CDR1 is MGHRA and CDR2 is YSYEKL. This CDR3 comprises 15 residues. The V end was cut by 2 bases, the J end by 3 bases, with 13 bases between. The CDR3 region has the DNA TGCGCCAGCAGCCAACCTCACTTATCTCACTATGGCTACACCTTC. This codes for CASSQPHLSHYGYTF.

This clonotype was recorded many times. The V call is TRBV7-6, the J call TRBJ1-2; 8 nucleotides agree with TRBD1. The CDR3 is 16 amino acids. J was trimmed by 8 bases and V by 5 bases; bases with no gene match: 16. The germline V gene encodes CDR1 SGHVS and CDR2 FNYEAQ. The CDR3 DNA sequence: TGTGCCAGCAGCCATTCCCCCACAGGGGGGAATGGGGGCTACACCTTC. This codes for CASSHSPTGGNGGYTF.

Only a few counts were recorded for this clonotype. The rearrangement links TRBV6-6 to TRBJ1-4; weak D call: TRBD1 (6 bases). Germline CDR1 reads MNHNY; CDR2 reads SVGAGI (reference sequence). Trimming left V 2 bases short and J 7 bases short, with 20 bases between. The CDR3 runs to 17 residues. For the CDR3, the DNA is TGTGCCAGCAGTTACGTCCTACAGGGTCTGCTAGGTGAAAAACTGTTTTTT. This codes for CASSYVLQGLLGEKLFF.

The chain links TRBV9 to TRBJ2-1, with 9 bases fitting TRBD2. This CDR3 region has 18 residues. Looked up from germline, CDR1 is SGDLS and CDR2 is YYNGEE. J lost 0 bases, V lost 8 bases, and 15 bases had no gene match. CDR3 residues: CASSTKTSGESSYNEQFF. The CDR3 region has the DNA TGTGCCAGTTCGACAAAGACTAGCGGCGAAAGCTCCTACAATGAGCAGTTCTTC.

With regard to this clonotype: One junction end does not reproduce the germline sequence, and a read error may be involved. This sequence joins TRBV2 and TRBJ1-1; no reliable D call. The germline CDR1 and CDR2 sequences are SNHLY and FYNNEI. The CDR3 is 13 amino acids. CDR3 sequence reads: CVSSEAGYTEAFF. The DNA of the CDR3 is TGTGTCAGCAGTGAAGCGGGTTACACTGAAGCTTTCTTT.

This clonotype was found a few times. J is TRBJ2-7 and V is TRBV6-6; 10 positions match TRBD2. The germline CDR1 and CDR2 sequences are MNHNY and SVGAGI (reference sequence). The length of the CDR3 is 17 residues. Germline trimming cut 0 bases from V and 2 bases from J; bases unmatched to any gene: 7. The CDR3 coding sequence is TGTGCCAGCAGTTACTCGAGTCCTAGCGGGGGACCCTACGAGCAGTACGTC. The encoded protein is CASSYSSPSGGPYEQYV.

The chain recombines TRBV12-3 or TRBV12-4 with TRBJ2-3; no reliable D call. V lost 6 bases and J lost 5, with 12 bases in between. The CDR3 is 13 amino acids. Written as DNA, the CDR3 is TGTGCCAGCAGCGCTGGGGTTTTAGATACGCAGTATTTT. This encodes CASSAGVLDTQYF.

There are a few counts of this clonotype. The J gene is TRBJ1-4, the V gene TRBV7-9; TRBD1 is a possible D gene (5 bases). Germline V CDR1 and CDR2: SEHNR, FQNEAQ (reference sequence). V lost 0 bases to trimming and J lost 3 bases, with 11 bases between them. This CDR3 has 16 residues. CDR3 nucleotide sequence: TGTGCCAGCAGCTTAGCAGGCACAGGCTCTAATGAAAAACTGTTTTTT. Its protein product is CASSLAGTGSNEKLFF.

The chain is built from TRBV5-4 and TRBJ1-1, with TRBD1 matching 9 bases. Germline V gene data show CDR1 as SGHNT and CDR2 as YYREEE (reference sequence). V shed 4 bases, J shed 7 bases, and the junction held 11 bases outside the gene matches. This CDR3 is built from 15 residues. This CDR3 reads CASSPLGQGRSEAFF. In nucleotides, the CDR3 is TGTGCCAGCAGCCCTTTAGGACAGGGGAGGAGTGAAGCTTTCTTT.

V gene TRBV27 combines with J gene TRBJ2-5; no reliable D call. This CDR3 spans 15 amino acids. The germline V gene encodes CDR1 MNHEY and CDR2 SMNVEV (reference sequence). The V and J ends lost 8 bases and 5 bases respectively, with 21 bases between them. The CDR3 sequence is CASRYTIFALETQYF. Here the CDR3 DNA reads TGTGCCAGCCGCTACACGATTTTCGCACTGGAGACCCAGTACTTC.

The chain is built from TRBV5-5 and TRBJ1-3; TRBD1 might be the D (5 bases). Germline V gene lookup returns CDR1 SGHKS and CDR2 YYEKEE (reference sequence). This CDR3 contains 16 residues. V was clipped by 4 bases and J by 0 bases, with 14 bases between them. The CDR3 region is CASSPLGTVSGNTIYF. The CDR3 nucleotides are TGTGCCAGCAGCCCTTTGGGGACGGTCTCTGGAAACACCATATATTTT.

In DNA form, the CDR3 reads TGTGCCAGCAGTGAAGCAGTCGAAAGCGCTGGAAACACCATATATTTT. As protein: CASSEAVESAGNTIYF. V is TRBV6-1 and J is TRBJ1-3, with unresolved D. Trimming cost V 0 bases and J 2 bases, with 11 bases left between them. The CDR3 extends over 16 amino acids. Germline assignment: CDR1 MNHNS and CDR2 SASEGT.